Sequencing of this T cell receptor beta chain was carried out in a study of shared clonotypes between healthy human individuals (TCRdb year 2020). Study-wide context: The cohort included three men and a couple of women between 18 and 49 years of age. Per donor, three plates each were used for CD4 naive and CD4 memory, two for CD8 naive, and one for CD8 memory. Blood TCR repertoires of about five healthy adults were deeply sequenced to estimate repertoire size and the extent of clonotype sharing between individuals. Different laboratories and diverse techniques were used to prepare libraries and sequence TCR repertoires, to increase sequencing depth and limit assay-specific biases. Between about 0.9 and 8.9 billion PBMCs per donor were obtained by leukapheresis.

A note on this clone: Which antigen it targets is not known. One base away there is no much larger clone; base qualities are not given.

What the research found in general, with its limitations: Across four donors, approximately 5% of naive CD4, roughly 3.5% of naive CD8, 2.3% of memory CD4, and 0.4% of memory CD8 clonotypes were shared. Sampling was restricted to blood, and TCR repertoires in tissue are likely to differ from TCR repertoires in blood. Clonotypes shared by all four sorted-subset donors showed higher generation probabilities than non-shared clonotypes. Incomplete sequencing was indicated by rarefaction of sorted-subset datasets, despite the large sequencing depth. Larger estimated clonotype richness was generally found for naive subsets than for memory subsets. The genetic and exposure-history diversity represented was limited by the small number of donors. Pairwise subsampling led to the expectation that sequencing depth would affect the degree of clonotype sharing among donors.

TCR CDR3 regions were amplified from genomic DNA by multiplex PCR using the deep immunoSEQ assay. For each cell subset, the extracted genomic DNA was distributed evenly across all wells of several immunoSEQ 96-well plates, and each plate served as one replicate. For sorted subsets, 200 to 250 ng genomic DNA, equal to tens of thousands of T cell genomes, was loaded into each replicate PCR. The purified libraries were quantified using a Qubit 3.0 fluorometer, sized with a Bioanalyzer 2100, and then quantified again using the KAPA Library Quantification kit. Each immunoSEQ 96-well plate was sequenced on its own single-read 150-cycle Illumina NextSeq 550 flow cell. Processing in the source paper ran as follows. The immunoSEQ output contained only junctional sequences without quality scores, so filtering could not match that applied to full-length reads. To assign V/J genes and CDR3, sequences were annotated using PyIR, a Python wrapper for IgBLAST v1.9, with IMGT germline references. Reads with weak V/J assignments (E-value above 1e-6), missing CDR3, stop codons, out-of-frame junctions, or ambiguous translated residues were removed. V3J clonotypes were defined as sequences sharing an identical inferred V gene, J gene, and CDR3 amino acid sequence. Percentage overlap between repertoires was computed as shared unique clonotypes divided by the size of the smaller repertoire. Three approaches were used to assess repertoire richness: RTK rarefaction, the Chao1 estimator, and Recon v2.1 estimates of unobserved clonotypes. For all TCRbeta clonotypes obtained by the gDNA method from four donors, generation probabilities were computed with OLGA. In TCRdb, the immuneACCESS table is reduced to in-frame sequences with V and J assigned. These tables do not hold every clone; where another copy was compared, an unresolved V gene accounts for under half, and the others remain unexplained. V, J and clone size reflect that table, while D and trimming were determined from the DNA. In all, the sample holds 950,000 to 1,100,000 clones, and around 78% of those were seen once. The ten largest clones represent under 0.8% of the sample.

The donors were healthy, HIV-negative adults who had no recently reported acute infections or vaccinations. Every donor was a Caucasian adult residing in Nashville, Tennessee, USA. Magnetic negative selection was used to enrich CD4+ T cells, after which naive cells were positively selected on CD45RA and the negative fraction became the memory subset. Blood was collected by leukapheresis, and PBMCs were isolated by Ficoll-Histopaque density gradient centrifugation and then cryopreserved in liquid nitrogen vapor phase. Analytical flow cytometry was used to check the purity and quantity of every magnetically sorted T cell population. Each sorted fraction had its genomic DNA isolated and then quantified by UV absorbance on a Nanodrop 2000c. The TCR was taken from a man younger than 30 in good health. Some clones in this sample may be carry-over from other donors' samples. Sample: memory CD4+ T cells from PBMCs. The cell subset or site label, read with the paper, signifies: CD45RA-negative fraction.

The CDR3 has the sequence CASGTSTDTQYF. The DNA sequence is given as TGTGCCAGCGGGACTAGCACAGATACGCAGTATTTT. The receptor chain draws on TRBV6-1 and TRBJ2-3; TRBD2 is a possible D gene, resting on 6 matching bases. The CDR3 holds 12 amino acids from the cysteine to the phenylalanine. The entry retains the CDR3 DNA only, 36 bases that are in frame from base 1. V is pared back by 8 bases and J by 0 bases, with 6 bases lying between the germline termini. The CDR1 and CDR2 encoded by the germline V gene are MNHNS and SASEGT.